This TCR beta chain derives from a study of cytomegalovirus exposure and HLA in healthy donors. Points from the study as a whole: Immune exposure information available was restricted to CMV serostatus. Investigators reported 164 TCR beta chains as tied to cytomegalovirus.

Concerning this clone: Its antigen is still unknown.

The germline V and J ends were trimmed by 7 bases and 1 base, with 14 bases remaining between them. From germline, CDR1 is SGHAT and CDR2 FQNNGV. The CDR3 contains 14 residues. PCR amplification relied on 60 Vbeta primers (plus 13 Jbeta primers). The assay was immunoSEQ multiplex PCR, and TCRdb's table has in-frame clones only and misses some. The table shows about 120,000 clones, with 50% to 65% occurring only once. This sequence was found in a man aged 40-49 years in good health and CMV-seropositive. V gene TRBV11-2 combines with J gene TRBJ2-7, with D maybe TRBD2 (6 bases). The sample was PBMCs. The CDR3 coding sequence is TGTGCCAGCACTTCGGGACTCCTGTCCTACGAGCAGTACTTC. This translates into CASTSGLLSYEQYF.